This T cell receptor (beta chain) was sequenced for a study of blood T cell repertoires in COVID-19. Participants, about 18 to 100 years old, spanned 25 or so US areas. Participants' own reports of clinical history determined their cohort assignment. V dropped 6 bases and J dropped 4 bases, with 10 bases sitting between them. The CDR3 consists of 14 residues. Germline CDR1 SNHLY, CDR2 FYNNEI. Clones were read by immunoSEQ multiplex PCR, and TCRdb kept only the in-frame ones, dropping some. The sample contains 110,000 to 150,000 clones, about nine tenths of which appear only once. This clone was observed a handful of times.

V and J are TRBV2 and TRBJ2-6; no firm D call. The receptor's source is a man between 60 and 70 years old who had recovered from COVID-19. Sample: PBMCs or T cells enriched from blood (not recorded which). This CDR3 is CASRAMWGANVLTF. CDR3 in DNA: TGTGCCAGCAGGGCCATGTGGGGGGCCAACGTCCTGACTTTC.